This T cell receptor beta chain was recorded in a study of T cells in Graves' hyperthyroidism and ophthalmopathy. For the study at large: Sampling of peripheral blood happened at initial diagnosis, prior to any treatment.

About this clonotype: Its antigen is unidentified.

General study results and limits: Classification by a 13 V-J model distinguished ophthalmopathy from stable hyperthyroidism.

This CDR3 region has 15 residues. V shed 4 bases and J 6 bases; nucleotides not matched to a gene: 12. In germline, CDR1 is SGHAT, CDR2 FQNNGV. The investigators amplified TCR beta CDR3 regions from RNA transcripts. HTBI primers were employed in a first-round RT-PCR of the TCR CDR3. TCRdb re-derived calls from the multiplex PCR reads in MiXCR, one entry per CDR3 protein. The sample lists about 840,000 distinct CDR3 sequences; roughly 40% were seen once. This TCR was sampled from a man younger than 35 with Graves' hyperthyroidism. The sample comprised blood. The chain employs TRBV11-2 and TRBJ2-7; the match to TRBD1 covers 7 bases. CDR3 DNA: TGTGCCAGCAGCTCCCAGACAGGGCGATCCGGCGAGCAGTACTTC. Residues: CASSSQTGRSGEQYF. Filled out from reference TRBV11-2 and TRBJ2-7, the complete variable domain reads EAGVAQSPRYKIIEKRQSVAFWCNPISGHATLYWYQQILGQGPKLLIQFQNNGVVDDSQLPKDRFSAERLKGVDSTLKIQPAKLEDSAVYLCASSSQTGRSGEQYFGPGTRLTVT.